Following are 2 T cell receptor beta chains from one sample sequenced in a study of post-analysis software for immune sequencing data. Study-level results: Comparison of patients with controls showed five TRBV segments more frequent in patients, TRBV5-6, TRBV5-1 and TRBV20-1 among them.

The antigens these receptors bind are not known. Researchers reported that TCR beta cDNA libraries carried unique molecular identifiers. TCRdb fed the PCR reads into MiXCR, producing one record per CDR3 protein. There are hundreds of thousands of distinct CDR3 sequences in the sample; approximately 30% occur only once, and approximately 0.55% lies in the top ten. The sequenced sample was blood. The receptors come from a girl aged 5-17 years with multiple sclerosis.

This rearrangement joins TRBV20-1 to TRBJ1-5; D may be TRBD1 (6 bases). Germline CDR1 is DFQATT and CDR2 is SNEGSKA (reference sequence). The V and J ends lost 3 bases and 1 base respectively, with 16 bases between them. The CDR3 covers 16 residues. In DNA, the CDR3 is TGCAGTGCTAGTCGGCCAGGGGTAGGGAGCAATCAGCCCCAGCATTTT. Its translation: CSASRPGVGSNQPQHF.

The chain recombines TRBV28 with TRBJ2-1, with D perhaps matching TRBD1 or TRBD2 (5 bases each). Looked up from germline, CDR1 is MDHEN and CDR2 is SYDVKM. The CDR3 runs 16 residues. Trimming pared 2 bases from V and 6 bases from J, leaving 17 bases between. The CDR3 region is CASSLGPGAGCNEQFF. CDR3 bases: TGTGCCAGCAGTTTAGGGCCCGGGGCGGGTTGCAATGAGCAGTTCTTC.